These T cell receptor beta chains were read from a single sample in a study of shared clonotypes between healthy human individuals. TCRdb keeps only in-frame clones here, not all; method: immunoSEQ multiplex PCR. The table has approximately 2.4 million clones, 90% to 96% seen once. Material: naive CD4+ T cells sorted from blood. These receptors were collected from a young man in good health. Both conserved end residues are part of each CDR3. Fields, in order: J gene, D gene, CDR3 length, clone size, V gene, CDR3 DNA, CDR3 protein. The D gene is left open where the match is weak. Some rows have no size entry. The others give once, few or many, or a class for an expanded clone.

TRBJ1-6,.,13,.,TRBV7-9,TGTGCCAGCAGCCCCCGGGGAGATTCACCCCTCCACTTT,CASSPRGDSPLHF
TRBJ2-7,.,14,.,TRBV5-1,TGCGCCAGCAGCTTTGGGCAGGGCACCTACGAGCAGTACTTC,CASSFGQGTYEQYF
TRBJ2-7,.,18,once,TRBV2,TGTGCCAGCAGTGAAGGGGTGTTTAGCGGACCCAAATTTTACGAGCAGTACTTC,CASSEGVFSGPKFYEQYF
TRBJ1-3,.,14,.,TRBV10-1,TGCGCCAGCAGTGAGTCTCAAGCTGGAAACACCATATATTTT,CASSESQAGNTIYF
TRBJ1-6,TRBD1,14,.,TRBV5-4,TGTGCCAGCAGCCCCGACAGGGCCCGTTCACCCCTCCACTTT,CASSPDRARSPLHF
TRBJ1-5,.,13,.,TRBV6-6,TGTGCCAGCAGTTTCCTTTTACAATCAGCCCAGCATTTT,CASSFLLQSAQHF
TRBJ2-7,TRBD2,15,.,TRBV13,TGTGCCAGCAGCGTAGCGGGGGAGAGCTCCTACGAGCAGTACTTC,CASSVAGESSYEQYF
TRBJ1-1,.,13,.,TRBV29-1,TGCAGCGTTGAAGAGCTGGAGGGCACTGAAGCTTTCTTT,CSVEELEGTEAFF
TRBJ2-2,.,14,.,TRBV11-3,TGTGCCAGCAGCTTAGAGGCGGTGGCCGGGGAGCTGTTTTTT,CASSLEAVAGELFF
TRBJ2-5,TRBD1,17,.,TRBV18,TGTGCCAGCTCACCACGACTGAGCCGACAGGGGGTAGAGACCCAGTACTTC,CASSPRLSRQGVETQYF
TRBJ1-2,TRBD1,15,.,TRBV28,TGTGCCAGCAGTTTATACACAGGGGGAATCTATGGCTACACCTTC,CASSLYTGGIYGYTF
TRBJ1-1,.,14,.,TRBV18,TGTGCCAGCTCACGAGGACCGGTGAACACTGAAGCTTTCTTT,CASSRGPVNTEAFF
TRBJ2-1,.,12,.,TRBV6-6,TGTGCCAGCAGTTACTTACTGAATGAGCAGTTCTTC,CASSYLLNEQFF
TRBJ2-3,TRBD2,14,.,TRBV29-1,TGCAGCGTTCTCTGGCGGGAGGTGGCAGATACGCAGTATTTT,CSVLWREVADTQYF
TRBJ1-4,.,15,.,TRBV5-6,TGTGCCAGCAGCTTCCGAAGGCAGGGTAACGAAAAACTGTTTTTT,CASSFRRQGNEKLFF
TRBJ2-5,TRBD2,16,.,TRBV9,TGTGCCAGCAGCGTCCGACTAGCGGGGGGGCTGGAGACCCAGTACTTC,CASSVRLAGGLETQYF
TRBJ2-2,.,15,.,TRBV5-1,TGCGCCAGCAGCTTACAGGGCGGGGGAACCGGGGAGCTGTTTTTT,CASSLQGGGTGELFF
TRBJ2-1,TRBD1,15,.,TRBV5-6,TGTGCCAGCAGCGATGTGGGACAGATAGACAATGAGCAGTTCTTC,CASSDVGQIDNEQFF
TRBJ2-1,.,15,once,TRBV18,TGTGCCAGCTCACCATTTCCAGCGGGACATGGTGAGCAGTTCTTC,CASSPFPAGHGEQFF
TRBJ1-1,.,13,.,TRBV7-6,TGTGCCAGCAGGAGACAGGAGAACACTGAAGCTTTCTTT,CASRRQENTEAFF
TRBJ2-5,.,12,.,TRBV7-9,TGTGCCAGCAGCTTCAGTATGGCGGGGCGGGACTTC,CASSFSMAGRDF
TRBJ2-2,.,17,.,TRBV18,TGTGCCAGCTCACCACCGCTTGGAGGAGGTCACACCGGGGAGCTGTTTTTT,CASSPPLGGGHTGELFF
TRBJ1-2,.,16,.,TRBV7-2,TGTGCCAGCAGCCCCGGGGCAGACCAAATGTCCTATGGCTACACCTTC,CASSPGADQMSYGYTF
TRBJ1-5,TRBD1,15,.,TRBV6-1,TGTGCCAGCAGCGACTGGACAGGGGGAAATCAGCCCCAGCATTTT,CASSDWTGGNQPQHF
TRBJ1-5,.,14,.,TRBV2,TGTGCCAGCAGTGATAACCGTGCTGGTCAGCCCCAGCATTTT,CASSDNRAGQPQHF
TRBJ2-3,.,14,.,TRBV10-1,TGCGCCAGCAGTGATGTTCTGGGCACAGATACGCAGTATTTT,CASSDVLGTDTQYF
TRBJ2-7,.,14,.,TRBV7-9,TGTGCCAGCAGCTTATCGACAGCGGACTACGAGCAGTACTTC,CASSLSTADYEQYF
TRBJ2-5,.,13,.,TRBV11-1,TGTGCCAGCAGCTTAGAGGGAGCAGAGACCCAGTACTTC,CASSLEGAETQYF
TRBJ1-5,.,17,once,TRBV4-3,TGCGCCAGCAGCCAAGAGCCACCCGGGCACCCGAAGCAGCCCCAGCATTTT,CASSQEPPGHPKQPQHF
TRBJ1-6,TRBD1,15,.,TRBV2,TGTGCCAGCAGGTCCGGGGGGACAGGTAATTCACCCCTCCACTTT,CASRSGGTGNSPLHF
TRBJ2-1,TRBD1,14,.,TRBV7-3,TGTGCCAGCAGCTTAAAACAGGGGAATTATGAGCAGTTCTTC,CASSLKQGNYEQFF
TRBJ1-5,.,14,.,TRBV6-1,TGTGCCAGCAGTAGTGACAGTAGCAATCAGCCCCAGCATTTT,CASSSDSSNQPQHF
TRBJ1-5,TRBD1,14,.,TRBV4-1,TGCGCCAGCAGCCACAGACAGGGAGTGGAGCCCCAGCATTTT,CASSHRQGVEPQHF
TRBJ1-6,TRBD1,16,.,TRBV4-1,TGCGCCAGCAGCCAAGGAGCGACAGGGGGTTATTCACCCCTCCACTTT,CASSQGATGGYSPLHF
TRBJ2-5,.,14,once,TRBV29-1,TGCAGCGTTCCCTCGGTTCCGTACCAAGAGACCCAGTACTTC,CSVPSVPYQETQYF
TRBJ2-5,.,13,.,TRBV18,TGTGCCAGCTCACCCGACCTACGAGAGACCCAGTACTTC,CASSPDLRETQYF
TRBJ2-1,.,14,.,TRBV7-2,TGTGCCAGCAGCTTACCGGGGCAGCTTAATGAGCAGTTCTTC,CASSLPGQLNEQFF
TRBJ2-5,.,14,.,TRBV11-2,TGTGCCAGCAGCCCGCAGTTGCAGCAAGAGACCCAGTACTTC,CASSPQLQQETQYF
TRBJ2-1,TRBD2,16,once,TRBV4-1,TGCGCCAGCAGCCAAGACAGCGGGGGGACTAACAATGAGCAGTTCTTC,CASSQDSGGTNNEQFF
TRBJ1-4,TRBD1,14,.,TRBV10-3,TGTGCCATCAGAGGGACAGACACTAATGAAAAACTGTTTTTT,CAIRGTDTNEKLFF
TRBJ2-5,.,13,.,TRBV6-5,TGTGCCAGCAGTTACCAAGTTGAAGAGACCCAGTACTTC,CASSYQVEETQYF
TRBJ2-7,.,13,.,TRBV9,TGTGCCAGCAGCGGCCGGGACCGCTACGAGCAGTACTTC,CASSGRDRYEQYF
TRBJ1-2,TRBD1,18,.,TRBV7-9,TGTGCCAGCAGGCTAACCGGGACAGGGGACGGCACAGGGAATGGCTACACCTTC,CASRLTGTGDGTGNGYTF
TRBJ2-1,TRBD2,13,once,TRBV7-3,TGTGCCAGCAGCCCCGGGGGGTACAATGAGCAGTTCTTC,CASSPGGYNEQFF
TRBJ2-2,.,9,.,TRBV7-7,TGTGCTAGCAGCTTTTGGCTGTTTTTT,CASSFWLFF
TRBJ2-1,.,14,.,TRBV6-1,TGTGCCGGAAGCCGACAGTACTCCTACAATGAGCAGTTCTTC,CAGSRQYSYNEQFF
TRBJ1-2,.,12,.,TRBV7-9,TGTGCCATCTATGGACAGTCATATGGCTACACCTTC,CAIYGQSYGYTF